This passage covers 24 T cell receptor beta chains from one sample sequenced in a study of a mutant IDH1 vaccine in newly diagnosed glioma. Time point in this sample: week 47, end of study. Every vaccine dose comprised 300 ug of mutant IDH1 20-mer peptide plus topical imiquimod. The data were produced by immunoSEQ multiplex PCR, yet TCRdb's version contains in-frame clones alone and is incomplete. Of about 35,000 clones listed, around nine tenths are singletons. These receptors have no identified antigens. The sample here was PBMCs, taken from a glioma patient whose treatment included an IDH1 peptide vaccine. Source of these receptors: a woman aged 25-40 years with glioma.

The CDR3, as DNA: TGTGCCAGCAGCCCAGGCCCCAATCAGCCCCAGCATTTT. Protein sequence: CASSPGPNQPQHF. This rearrangement joins TRBV4-2 to TRBJ1-5; D gene unclear. Per germline, CDR1 LGHNA and CDR2 YNFKEQ. Trimming took 4 bases from V and 3 from J, leaving 7 bases between them. The CDR3 runs to 13 residues.

The chain couples TRBV19 to TRBJ1-1, with a weak D call TRBD1 (6 bases). From germline, CDR1 is LNHDA and CDR2 SQIVND (reference sequence). Trimming took 5 bases from V and 1 from J, leaving 14 bases between them. This CDR3 has 15 residues. The CDR3 spells CASSPYREQNTEAFF. CDR3 in DNA: TGTGCCAGTAGTCCATACAGGGAGCAGAACACTGAAGCTTTCTTT.

This chain uses TRBV5-4 with TRBJ1-4; 12 bases map to TRBD1. Germline values: CDR1 SGHNT, CDR2 YYREEE (reference sequence). The junction had 3 bases not matched to a gene; V was cut back by 3 bases and J by 3 bases. The CDR3 contains 16 residues. CDR3 sequence (DNA): TGTGCCAGCAGCTGGGGACAGGGGGCGCCTAATGAAAAACTGTTTTTT. Its translation: CASSWGQGAPNEKLFF.

The chain is built from TRBV5-6 and TRBJ2-7, with D perhaps TRBD2 (6 bases). This CDR3 is 15 amino acids long. The ends were cut back, 2 bases at V and 4 bases at J, with 16 bases in the middle. Germline CDR1 is SGHDT and CDR2 is YYEEEE. CDR3 in DNA: TGTGCCAGCAGCTTAGTACGGTTAGCGGTGTACGAGCAGTACTTC. It translates to CASSLVRLAVYEQYF.

CDR3 in DNA: TGTGCCAGCGCCCAGGCGGGGGGCGGGGAGCAGTACTTC. Translation gives CASAQAGGGEQYF. This sequence joins TRBV7-7 and TRBJ2-7; 8 nucleotides match TRBD2. Per germline, CDR1 SSHAT and CDR2 FNYEAQ (reference sequence). V gave up 8 bases and J gave up 7 bases; unmatched junction bases: 10. CDR3 length equals 13 residues.

The CDR3 DNA sequence: TGTGCCAGCACCCTGGGGGGATATGAAGCTTTCTTT. Translating gives CASTLGGYEAFF. The J gene is TRBJ1-1, the V gene TRBV6-6; TRBD1 might be the D (5 bases). CDR3 length: 12 amino acids. Germline-derived CDR1 and CDR2 are MNHNY and SVGAGI (reference sequence). V lost 7 bases, J lost 7 bases, and 13 bases lay in between.

The V gene is TRBV4-3, the J gene TRBJ2-7; perhaps TRBD2 as D (5 bases). There are 13 residues in the CDR3. Germline values: CDR1 LGHNA, CDR2 YSLEER. V was trimmed by 4 bases and J by 5 bases, leaving 12 bases between them. This CDR3 reads CASSPRRGDEQYF. DNA of the CDR3: TGCGCCAGCAGCCCGAGACGGGGTGACGAGCAGTACTTC.

The gene calls are TRBV5-5 and TRBJ2-2; 7 bases agree with TRBD1. The germline CDR1 and CDR2 sequences are SGHKS and YYEKEE (reference sequence). The CDR3 sequence is 15 residues long. J was trimmed by 0 bases and V by 5 bases; bases with no gene match: 4. The CDR3 here is CASRLGTANTGELFF. The CDR3 DNA reads TGTGCCAGCAGGCTCGGGACAGCGAACACCGGGGAGCTGTTTTTT.

This clone was seen a few times. V is TRBV6-8 and J is TRBJ1-1; D is uncertain. CDR3 length equals 11 residues. V lost 2 bases, J lost 8 bases, and 6 bases lay in between. Germline V gene lookup returns CDR1 MNHGY and CDR2 SAAAGT. The CDR3 nucleotides read TGTGCCAGCAGTTACCCAGGAGAAGCTTTCTTT. Translation gives CASSYPGEAFF.

The chain recombines TRBV7-2 with TRBJ1-6; D may be TRBD1 (5 bases). Trimming took off 6 bases at V and 8 bases at J, with 14 bases between the two ends. Germline lookup yields CDR1 SGHTA and CDR2 FQGNSA. This CDR3 has 14 residues. CDR3 residues: CASRPGTLDSPLHF. The CDR3 DNA follows: TGTGCCAGCAGGCCCGGGACCCTTGATTCACCCCTCCACTTT. Variable domain in full (rest from reference TRBV7-2 and TRBJ1-6): GAGVSQSPSNKVTEKGKDVELRCDPISGHTALYWYRQSLGQGLEFLIYFQGNSAPDKSGLPSDRFSAERTGGSVSTLTIQRTQQEDSAVYLCASRPGTLDSPLHFGNGTRLTVT.

The rearrangement joins TRBV5-4 to TRBJ1-2; no clear D. V lost 4 bases to trimming and J lost 8 bases, with 9 bases between them. Germline V gene lookup returns CDR1 SGHNT and CDR2 YYREEE (reference sequence). This CDR3 is built from 11 residues. CDR3 in DNA: TGTGCCAGCAGCCTGACGGGCGGCTACACCTTC. Residues: CASSLTGGYTF.

This chain links TRBV5-5 with TRBJ2-3, with D uncertain. V was pared by 3 bases and J by 0 bases, with 5 bases between. The CDR3 loop spans 13 amino acids. Germline V CDR1 and CDR2: SGHKS, YYEKEE (reference sequence). The CDR3 sequence: CASSWVSTDTQYF. CDR3 bases: TGTGCCAGCAGCTGGGTCAGCACAGATACGCAGTATTTT.

The V gene is TRBV30, the J gene TRBJ1-6; possibly TRBD1 for D (5 bases). V lost 3 bases to trimming and J lost 3 bases, with 15 bases between them. The CDR3 has 16 residues. Per the germline V gene, CDR1 is GTSNPN and CDR2 is SVGIG (reference sequence). The CDR3, as DNA: TGTGCCTGGAGGGACCCCGGGGGAGACTATAATTCACCCCTCCACTTT. It encodes CAWRDPGGDYNSPLHF.

V and J are TRBV2 and TRBJ2-7; D remains unclear. V was clipped by 6 bases and J by 8 bases, with 14 bases between them. Germline CDR1 SNHLY, CDR2 FYNNEI. This CDR3 is 12 amino acids long. The CDR3 region has the DNA TGTGCCAGCAGCCCCGACGGCTCCCAGCAGTACTTC. It encodes CASSPDGSQQYF. The whole variable domain, filled in from reference TRBV2 and TRBJ2-7, reads EPEVTQTPSHQVTQMGQEVILRCVPISNHLYFYWYRQILGQKVEFLVSFYNNEISEKSEIFDDQFSVERPDGSNFTLKIRSTKLEDSAMYFCASSPDGSQQYFGPGTRLTVT.

This chain connects TRBV13 to TRBJ2-3; D unclear. Germline V CDR1 and CDR2: PRHDT, FYEKMQ (reference sequence). V was cut by 0 bases and J by 2 bases, with 15 bases left in between. The CDR3 is made up of 17 amino acids. The CDR3 nucleotides are TGTGCCAGCAGCTTAGGGGGCGGCTTTGGGGACACAGATACGCAGTATTTT. Translated, it gives CASSLGGGFGDTDTQYF.

The chain uses TRBV7-2 and TRBJ1-5, with D maybe TRBD1 (5 bases). V lost 4 bases to trimming and J lost 2 bases, with 12 bases between them. Germline V gives CDR1 SGHTA, CDR2 FQGNSA. This CDR3 region has 15 residues. The CDR3 nucleotides are TGTGCCAGCAGCTGGGAGGGGCAGGGCAATCAGCCCCAGCATTTT. This encodes CASSWEGQGNQPQHF.

The rearrangement uses TRBV25-1 and TRBJ1-6; D gene uncertain. The CDR3 consists of 13 residues. Between the trimmed V and J ends, which lost 3 bases and 10 bases, there was a span of 10 bases. The germline V gene has CDR1 MGHDK and CDR2 SYGVNS. The CDR3 DNA reads as TGTGCCAGCAGTGATAAAAGGCTCTCACCCCTCCACTTT. Amino acids: CASSDKRLSPLHF. The full variable domain, rest sourced from reference TRBV25-1 and TRBJ1-6, is EADIYQTPRYLVIGTGKKITLECSQTMGHDKMYWYQQDPGMELHLIHYSYGVNSTEKGDLSSESTVSRIRTEHFPLTLESARPSHTSQYLCASSDKRLSPLHFGNGTRLTVT.

This clone occurred once. This rearrangement joins TRBV6-1 to TRBJ1-2; D perhaps matches TRBD1 (5 bases). The germline V and J ends were trimmed by 2 bases and 2 bases, with 9 bases remaining between them. The CDR3 extends over 14 amino acids. CDR1 is MNHNS and CDR2 is SASEGT in the germline V gene. The CDR3 coding sequence is TGTGCCAGCAGTGAAAACAGGATAAACTATGGCTACACCTTC. Translated: CASSENRINYGYTF.

The chain employs TRBV6-1 and TRBJ1-2; D perhaps matches TRBD1 (5 bases). This CDR3 contains 15 residues. In germline, CDR1 is MNHNS, CDR2 SASEGT. The V end lost 2 bases, the J end lost 2 bases, and 12 bases lay between the germline ends. The CDR3 loop reads CASSESFGGNYGYTF. CDR3 sequence (DNA): TGTGCCAGCAGTGAATCATTTGGGGGAAACTATGGCTACACCTTC.

The chain links TRBV18 to TRBJ2-5; D may match TRBD1 or TRBD2 (5 bases each). The V gene's germline CDR1 is KGHSH and CDR2 LQKENI. Trimming pared 6 bases from V and 4 bases from J, leaving 15 bases between. This CDR3 contains 14 residues. The CDR3: CASSLRTGAETQYF. The CDR3 nucleotides read TGTGCCAGCTCCCTAAGGACTGGGGCAGAGACCCAGTACTTC.

The chain has TRBV2 and TRBJ2-2; weak D call: TRBD1 (6 bases). The V and J ends lost 7 bases and 7 bases respectively, with 13 bases between them. Germline CDR1 is SNHLY and CDR2 is FYNNEI. The CDR3 is made up of 13 amino acids. CDR3 region: CASTLQGNGELFF. The CDR3 region has the DNA TGTGCCAGCACGTTACAGGGTAACGGGGAGCTGTTTTTT.

The V and J genes are TRBV19 and TRBJ1-5; D is perhaps TRBD1 (6 bases). The CDR3 runs to 16 residues. Trimming took 4 bases from V and 3 from J, leaving 16 bases between them. Germline loops: CDR1 LNHDA, CDR2 SQIVND (reference sequence). CDR3 residues: CASSTSLGGLNQPQHF. CDR3 sequence (DNA): TGTGCCAGTAGTACCTCGCTGGGGGGCCTCAATCAGCCCCAGCATTTT.

The rearrangement links TRBV27 to TRBJ2-3, with TRBD1 matching 7 bases. The CDR3 runs to 16 residues. V trimming: 5 bases; J trimming: 0 bases; junction bases outside the gene matches: 8. CDR1 MNHEY and CDR2 SMNVEV come from the germline V gene (reference sequence). CDR3 region: CASSPWTGPSTDTQYF. CDR3 nucleotides: TGTGCCAGCAGTCCGTGGACAGGCCCTAGCACAGATACGCAGTATTTT.

In its sample, this clone is medium-sized. This chain links TRBV4-3 with TRBJ2-1, with TRBD2 matching 7 bases. Germline-derived CDR1 and CDR2 are LGHNA and YSLEER. Trimming removed 1 base from V and 4 bases from J; junction bases left unmatched: 10. The CDR3 totals 17 residues. The CDR3 loop is CASSQAWRGTLYNEQFF. The CDR3 region has the DNA TGCGCCAGCAGCCAAGCTTGGCGGGGGACCTTATACAATGAGCAGTTCTTC.